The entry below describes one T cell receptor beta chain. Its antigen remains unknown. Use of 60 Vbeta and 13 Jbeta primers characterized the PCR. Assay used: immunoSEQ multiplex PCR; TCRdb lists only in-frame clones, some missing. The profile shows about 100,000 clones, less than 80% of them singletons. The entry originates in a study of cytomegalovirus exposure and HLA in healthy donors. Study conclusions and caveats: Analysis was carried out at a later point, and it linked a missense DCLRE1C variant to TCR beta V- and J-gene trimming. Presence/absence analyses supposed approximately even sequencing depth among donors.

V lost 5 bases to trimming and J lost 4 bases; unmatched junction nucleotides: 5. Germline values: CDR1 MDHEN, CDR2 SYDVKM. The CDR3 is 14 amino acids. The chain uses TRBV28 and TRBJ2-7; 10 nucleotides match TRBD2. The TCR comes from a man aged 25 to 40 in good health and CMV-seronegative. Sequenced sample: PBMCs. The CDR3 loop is CASSEIAGGYEQYF. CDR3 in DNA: TGTGCCAGCAGTGAAATAGCGGGAGGATACGAGCAGTACTTC.